Included here is one TCR beta chain sequence, with context. Germline V CDR1 and CDR2: SGHRS, YFSETQ. Trimming stripped 3 bases from V and 5 bases from J, with 17 bases between. This CDR3 is built from 15 residues. The data belong to a study of graft-versus-host responses after intestinal transplantation. TCRdb's table, derived via immunoSEQ multiplex PCR, lists solely in-frame clones and lacks some. This table holds about 9,600 clones, under 35% found once. The authors plated 200,000 CFSE-labeled responder cells with 200,000 irradiated, violet-dye-labeled stimulator cells. The sequencing used alloreactive CD8+ T cells from a mixed lymphocyte reaction culture, collected before intestinal transplant. Described subset: CFSE-low proliferating T cells sorted from roughly six-day pre-transplant mixed lymphocyte reaction (GvH or HvG direction). The sequence came from a human patient who received an intestinal transplant. The rearrangement uses TRBV5-1 and TRBJ2-5, with D perhaps TRBD1 (7 bases). CDR3 in DNA: TGCGCCAGCAGCTGGCGGGACCCGACAGGGGAGACCCAGTACTTC. Encoded protein: CASSWRDPTGETQYF.